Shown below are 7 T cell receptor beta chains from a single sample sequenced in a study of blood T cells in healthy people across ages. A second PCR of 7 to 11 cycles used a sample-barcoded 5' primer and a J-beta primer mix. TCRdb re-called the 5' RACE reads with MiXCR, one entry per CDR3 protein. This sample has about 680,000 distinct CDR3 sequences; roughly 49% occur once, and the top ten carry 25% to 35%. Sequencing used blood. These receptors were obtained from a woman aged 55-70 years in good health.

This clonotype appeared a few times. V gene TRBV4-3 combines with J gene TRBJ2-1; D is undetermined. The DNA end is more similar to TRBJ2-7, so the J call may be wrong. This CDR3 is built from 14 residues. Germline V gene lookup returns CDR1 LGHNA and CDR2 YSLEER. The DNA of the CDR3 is TGCGCCAGCAGCCAAGGGGCCACCTCCTACGAGCAGTACTTC. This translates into CASSQGATSYEQYF.

CDR3 residues: CASSFQGAGNTEAFF. CDR3 sequence (DNA): TGTGCCAGCAGCTTTCAGGGGGCTGGGAACACTGAAGCTTTCTTT. This sequence joins TRBV7-2 and TRBJ1-1; 8 nucleotides line up with TRBD1. Trimming removed 3 bases from V and 1 base from J; junction bases left unmatched: 4. Germline V gene lookup returns CDR1 SGHTA and CDR2 FQGNSA. The CDR3 consists of 15 residues.

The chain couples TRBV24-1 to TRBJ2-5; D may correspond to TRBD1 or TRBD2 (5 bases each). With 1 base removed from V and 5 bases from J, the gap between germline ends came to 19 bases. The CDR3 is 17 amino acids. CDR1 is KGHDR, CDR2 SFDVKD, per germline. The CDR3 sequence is CATSDFLGDADRETQYF. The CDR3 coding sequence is TGTGCCACCAGTGATTTTTTGGGGGACGCGGACCGCGAGACCCAGTACTTC.

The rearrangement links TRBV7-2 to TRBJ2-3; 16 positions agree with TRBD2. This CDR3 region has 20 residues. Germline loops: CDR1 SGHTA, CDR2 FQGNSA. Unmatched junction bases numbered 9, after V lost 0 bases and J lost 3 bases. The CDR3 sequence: CASSLARGTSGRARTDTQYF. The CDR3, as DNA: TGTGCCAGCAGCTTAGCAAGAGGGACTAGCGGGAGGGCCCGGACAGATACGCAGTATTTT.

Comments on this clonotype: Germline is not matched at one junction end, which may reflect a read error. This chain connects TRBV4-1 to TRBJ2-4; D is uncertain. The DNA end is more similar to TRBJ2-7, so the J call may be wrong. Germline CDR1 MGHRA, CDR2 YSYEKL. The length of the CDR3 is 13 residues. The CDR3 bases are TGTGTCAGCAGCCCCTCGACGGTTTACGAGCAGTACTTC. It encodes CVSSPSTVYEQYF.

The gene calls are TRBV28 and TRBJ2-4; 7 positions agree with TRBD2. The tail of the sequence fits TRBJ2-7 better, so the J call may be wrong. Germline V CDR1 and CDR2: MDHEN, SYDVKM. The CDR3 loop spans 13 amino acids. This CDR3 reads CADSPSGVSEQYF. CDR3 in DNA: TGTGCCGACAGTCCGAGCGGGGTGAGCGAGCAGTACTTC.

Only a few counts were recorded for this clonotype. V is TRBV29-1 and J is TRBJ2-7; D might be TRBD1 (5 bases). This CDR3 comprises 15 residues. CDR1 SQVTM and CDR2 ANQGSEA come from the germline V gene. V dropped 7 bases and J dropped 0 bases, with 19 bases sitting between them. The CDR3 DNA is TGCAGCGCCTCCCCAGGGATGGGGTACTCCTACGAGCAGTACTTC. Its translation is CSASPGMGYSYEQYF.